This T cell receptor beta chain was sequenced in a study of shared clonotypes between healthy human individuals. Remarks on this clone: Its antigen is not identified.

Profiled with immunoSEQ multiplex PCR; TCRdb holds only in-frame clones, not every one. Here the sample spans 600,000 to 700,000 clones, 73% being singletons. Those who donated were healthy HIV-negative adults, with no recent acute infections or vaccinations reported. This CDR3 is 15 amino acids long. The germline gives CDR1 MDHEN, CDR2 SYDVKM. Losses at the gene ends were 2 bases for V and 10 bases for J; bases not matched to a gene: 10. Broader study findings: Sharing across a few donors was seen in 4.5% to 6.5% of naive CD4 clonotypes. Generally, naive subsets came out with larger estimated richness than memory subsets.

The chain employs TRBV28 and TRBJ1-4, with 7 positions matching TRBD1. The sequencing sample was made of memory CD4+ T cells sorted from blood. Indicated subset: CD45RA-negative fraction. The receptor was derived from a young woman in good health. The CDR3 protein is CASSLAGQWFGKLFF. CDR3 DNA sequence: TGTGCCAGCAGTTTAGCGGGACAGTGGTTTGGAAAACTGTTTTTT.